One sample yielded the 16 T cell receptor beta chains listed below, sequenced in a study of PD-L1 blockade in urothelial cancer. This table comes from immunoSEQ multiplex PCR, and its TCRdb copy is limited to in-frame clones, with some not included. The data show 50,000 to 65,000 clones, around 86% seen once. The time point here: pretreatment peripheral blood. The sequences come from PBMCs, collected around atezolizumab (anti-PD-L1) treatment. The origin of the receptors is a man aged 70 or older with urothelial cancer.

The CDR3 loop is CASSVDGTSVREQYF. The CDR3, as DNA: TGTGCCAGCAGCGTAGATGGGACTAGCGTACGGGAGCAGTACTTC. The rearrangement joins TRBV9 to TRBJ2-7; 10 nucleotides line up with TRBD2. Germline V gene data show CDR1 as SGDLS and CDR2 as YYNGEE. This CDR3 contains 15 residues. V dropped 0 bases and J dropped 7; count of bases not matched to a gene: 7.

The rearrangement links TRBV30 to TRBJ2-1; weak D call: TRBD2 (6 bases). The V end was cut by 2 bases, the J end by 7 bases, with 9 bases between. CDR1 is GTSNPN and CDR2 is SVGIG in the germline V gene (reference sequence). The CDR3 totals 12 residues. The CDR3 DNA reads TGTGCCTGGAGTAAAAGCGGGAATGAGCAGTTCTTC. Translated: CAWSKSGNEQFF.

The V gene is TRBV6-5, the J gene TRBJ1-2; 9 bases line up with TRBD1. V lost 5 bases and J lost 8; bases outside the gene matches: 12. The CDR3 extends over 15 amino acids. Germline values: CDR1 MNHEY, CDR2 SVGAGI. This CDR3 is CASSKSSGTGLGYTF. CDR3 DNA: TGTGCCAGCAGTAAATCATCCGGGACAGGGTTAGGCTACACCTTC.

The chain combines TRBV27 with TRBJ2-3; 9 bases are shared with TRBD1. The CDR3 totals 15 residues. From germline, CDR1 is MNHEY and CDR2 SMNVEV (reference sequence). J lost 1 base, V lost 6 bases, and 5 bases had no gene match. The DNA for the CDR3 is TGTGCCAGCAGCCCTGGACAGGGGCGCACAGATACGCAGTATTTT. Residues: CASSPGQGRTDTQYF.

The chain combines TRBV7-2 with TRBJ2-3, with TRBD2 identical over 9 bases. The ends lost 2 bases at V and 2 bases at J; junction bases unmatched: 11. The germline V gene has CDR1 SGHTA and CDR2 FQGNSA. This CDR3 has 18 residues. CDR3 residues: CASSLSLPSGTPTDTQYF. The CDR3 DNA is TGTGCCAGCAGCTTATCACTCCCTAGCGGGACCCCCACAGATACGCAGTATTTT.

The chain links TRBV7-2 to TRBJ2-2; 11 positions match TRBD2. Trimming took 5 bases from V and 4 from J; bases not matched to a gene: 6. CDR1 and CDR2 (germline): SGHTA, FQGNSA. CDR3 length: 16 residues. CDR3 amino acids: CASSVRTSGFTGELFF. For the CDR3, the DNA is TGTGCCAGCAGCGTACGGACTAGCGGGTTCACCGGGGAGCTGTTTTTT.

This rearrangement joins TRBV5-5 to TRBJ1-1, with 8 bases lining up with TRBD1. The CDR3 is made up of 16 amino acids. Germline CDR1 and CDR2: SGHKS and YYEKEE (reference sequence). J was trimmed by 5 bases and V by 0 bases; bases with no gene match: 9. CDR3 in amino acids: CASSLGVDRVRTEAFF. The CDR3 DNA is TGTGCCAGCAGCTTGGGGGTGGACAGGGTTAGGACTGAAGCTTTCTTT.

The chain combines TRBV5-8 with TRBJ2-7, with a possible D match to TRBD1 (5 bases). CDR3 length equals 14 residues. Trimming took 0 bases from V and 2 from J, leaving 9 bases between them. Per germline, CDR1 SGHTS and CDR2 YDEGEE. In nucleotides, the CDR3 is TGTGCCAGCAGCTTGGGACAGCGAACCTACGAGCAGTACTTC. Amino acids: CASSLGQRTYEQYF.

The rearrangement uses TRBV5-1 and TRBJ2-7, with D perhaps TRBD1 (5 bases). V was pared by 8 bases and J by 1 base, with 16 bases between. The CDR3 covers 14 residues. Per the germline V gene, CDR1 is SGHRS and CDR2 is YFSETQ. The CDR3 sequence: CASQPGGASYEQYF. CDR3 sequence (DNA): TGCGCCAGTCAGCCGGGTGGGGCGTCCTACGAGCAGTACTTC.

V is TRBV11-2 and J is TRBJ1-2; 8 nucleotides line up with TRBD1. The V and J ends lost 5 bases and 3 bases, in that order; junction bases with no gene match: 17. There are 18 residues in the CDR3. Germline V lookup: CDR1 SGHAT, CDR2 FQNNGV. The CDR3 DNA reads TGTGCCAGCAGCACCCCCAGGGGGCGAAATCATAGGTACTATGGCTACACCTTC. Translation: CASSTPRGRNHRYYGYTF.

The chain joins TRBV5-1 to TRBJ2-5; D gene uncertain. V lost 4 bases and J 0 bases, leaving 10 bases between the germline ends. CDR1 is SGHRS and CDR2 is YFSETQ in the germline V gene. This CDR3 comprises 14 residues. Written as DNA, the CDR3 is TGCGCCAGCAGCCTGGCCCCCTACCAAGAGACCCAGTACTTC. The encoded protein is CASSLAPYQETQYF.

The V call is TRBV27, the J call TRBJ2-1, with 7 positions matching TRBD2. V was clipped by 6 bases and J by 4 bases; unmatched bases: 9. The CDR3 loop spans 15 amino acids. Looked up from germline, CDR1 is MNHEY and CDR2 is SMNVEV (reference sequence). The CDR3 region is CASRPGEGRYNEQFF. The CDR3 nucleotides read TGTGCCAGCAGACCTGGGGAGGGGCGTTACAATGAGCAGTTCTTC.

This clone was picked up one time. This chain links TRBV7-2 with TRBJ2-7, with TRBD2 matching over 9 bases. This CDR3 spans 15 amino acids. V trimming: 1 base; J trimming: 2 bases; junction bases outside the gene matches: 3. The germline gives CDR1 SGHTA, CDR2 FQGNSA. CDR3 nucleotide sequence: TGTGCCAGCAGCTTAGTGTTAGCGGGGGCCTACGAGCAGTACTTC. Translated, it gives CASSLVLAGAYEQYF.

The gene calls are TRBV6-1 and TRBJ1-4; 9 bases agree with TRBD1. J lost 7 bases, V lost 4 bases, and 4 bases had no gene match. Germline V gives CDR1 MNHNS, CDR2 SASEGT. CDR3 length equals 14 residues. In DNA form, the CDR3 reads TGTGCCAGCAGTGCCGGGACAGGGAGTGAAAAACTGTTTTTT. Translated, it gives CASSAGTGSEKLFF.

This sequence joins TRBV27 and TRBJ2-2; TRBD1 aligns across 8 bases. Germline V gene lookup returns CDR1 MNHEY and CDR2 SMNVEV (reference sequence). V lost 5 bases and J lost 4; bases outside the gene matches: 6. The CDR3 spans 15 residues. The CDR3 spells CASSLGQGITGELFF. In nucleotides, the CDR3 is TGTGCCAGCAGTCTCGGACAGGGCATCACCGGGGAGCTGTTTTTT.

V and J are TRBV5-4 and TRBJ1-2; 9 bases are shared with TRBD1. Germline V gene data show CDR1 as SGHNT and CDR2 as YYREEE (reference sequence). The V and J ends lost 3 bases and 4 bases, in that order; junction bases with no gene match: 10. CDR3 length: 16 residues. CDR3 in DNA: TGTGCCAGCAGCTCGACACAGGGGGCGCTGACCTATGGCTACACCTTC. The encoded protein is CASSSTQGALTYGYTF.